Listed here are 15 T cell receptor beta chains from one sample, sequenced in a study of blood T cells in healthy people across ages. Primers used in a second PCR of about 6 to 11 cycles were a sample-barcoded 5' primer and a J-beta primer mix. MiXCR was run by TCRdb on the 5' RACE reads, yielding one entry per CDR3 protein. This table holds some 890,000 distinct CDR3 sequences, just under 30% found once. The same data also went into a second study, on T cells of mothers and their children.

The specimen was blood. These receptors all come from a woman aged 40 to 55 in good health.

This clonotype has just a few counts. The V call is TRBV20-1, the J call TRBJ2-3; 13 bases are a match to TRBD2. In germline, CDR1 is DFQATT, CDR2 SNEGSKA (reference sequence). The ends lost 6 bases at V and 0 bases at J; junction bases unmatched: 9. This CDR3 contains 17 residues. The CDR3 DNA reads TGCAGTGCCCCGCCGGGACTAGCGGGGACTAGCACAGATACGCAGTATTTT. Translating gives CSAPPGLAGTSTDTQYF.

In this sample, this clonotype turned up a few times. V and J are TRBV10-3 and TRBJ2-7; TRBD1 aligns across 7 bases. V trimming: 10 bases; J trimming: 2 bases; junction bases outside the gene matches: 5. The V gene's germline CDR1 is ENHRY and CDR2 SYGVKD. This CDR3 contains 12 residues. Written as DNA, the CDR3 is TGTGCCACCGGGACAGACACCTACGAGCAGTACTTC. It yields the protein CATGTDTYEQYF.

The V gene is TRBV5-1, the J gene TRBJ2-5, with D maybe TRBD2 (6 bases). The CDR3 has 15 amino acids. V was trimmed by 2 bases and J by 0 bases, leaving 11 bases between them. Germline V gene sequence: CDR1 SGHRS, CDR2 YFSETQ. DNA of the CDR3: TGCGCCAGCAGCTTATCTGGCGGGGACCAAGAGACCCAGTACTTC. This codes for CASSLSGGDQETQYF.

The chain combines TRBV5-1 with TRBJ1-6; maybe TRBD1 (6 bases). V lost 3 bases and J lost 14, with 21 bases in between. The CDR3 contains 15 residues. Germline assignment: CDR1 SGHRS and CDR2 YFSETQ. Written as DNA, the CDR3 is TGCGCCAGCAGCTCGGCGGGCAGGGGTTGGTCAACCCTCCACTTT. As protein: CASSSAGRGWSTLHF.

Concerning this clonotype: One junction end disagrees with the germline gene, perhaps due to a read error. V is TRBV20-1 and J is TRBJ2-7; 7 nucleotides align to TRBD1. The CDR3 consists of 13 residues. Looked up from germline, CDR1 is DFQATT and CDR2 is SNEGSKA (reference sequence). The CDR3 loop reads CSAVGTASSEQYF. In DNA form, the CDR3 reads TGCAGTGCTGTAGGGACAGCCTCCTCCGAGCAGTACTTC.

This clonotype was seen a handful of times. The V gene is TRBV27, the J gene TRBJ2-1, with D perhaps TRBD1 (6 bases). This CDR3 has 15 amino acids. The germline V gene has CDR1 MNHEY and CDR2 SMNVEV (reference sequence). With 4 bases removed from V and 8 bases from J, the gap between germline ends came to 18 bases. Here the CDR3 DNA reads TGTGCCAGCAGTTATCTGGACAGTGGCGTCGATGAGCAGTTCTTC. Translating it yields CASSYLDSGVDEQFF.

The chain couples TRBV19 to TRBJ1-1, with TRBD1 as a possible D gene (6 bases). The CDR3 totals 13 residues. CDR1 and CDR2 from the germline V gene are LNHDA and SQIVND (reference sequence). The V end lost 6 bases, the J end lost 5 bases, and 13 bases lay between the germline ends. The CDR3 DNA is TGTGCCAGTAGACAACAGGGTGGGACTGAAGCTTTCTTT. This translates into CASRQQGGTEAFF. Looking up the rest from reference TRBV19 and TRBJ1-1 gives the full variable domain: DGGITQSPKYLFRKEGQNVTLSCEQNLNHDAMYWYRQDPGQGLRLIYYSQIVNDFQKGDIAEGYSVSREKKESFPLTVTSAQKNPTAFYLCASRQQGGTEAFFGQGTRLTVV.

This chain joins TRBV28 and TRBJ2-7; weak D call: TRBD1 (5 bases). Trimming removed 7 bases at V and 0 bases at J, with 13 bases between. The CDR3 covers 14 residues. Looked up from germline, CDR1 is MDHEN and CDR2 is SYDVKM. The DNA for the CDR3 is TGTGCCAGCATCGACAGTTACAGCTCCTACGAGCAGTACTTC. Its protein product is CASIDSYSSYEQYF.

Only a few counts were recorded for this clonotype. The genes are TRBV25-1 and TRBJ2-1; possibly TRBD2 for D (6 bases). CDR1 is MGHDK and CDR2 is SYGVNS in the germline V gene. The CDR3 has 11 amino acids. V lost 6 bases and J lost 10, with 10 bases in between. In nucleotides, the CDR3 is TGTGCCAGCAGGGGGGGAGTGGAGCAGTTCTTC. The encoded protein is CASRGGVEQFF.

The chain has TRBV27 and TRBJ1-2; D is possibly TRBD1 (6 bases). Per the germline V gene, CDR1 is MNHEY and CDR2 is SMNVEV (reference sequence). V lost 3 bases to trimming and J lost 6 bases, with 11 bases between them. CDR3 length: 13 amino acids. The CDR3 protein is CASSFVGADGYTF. As DNA, the CDR3 is TGTGCCAGCAGTTTTGTGGGGGCGGATGGCTACACCTTC.

This clonotype has a count of ten or more. The V and J genes are TRBV4-1 and TRBJ2-1, with D maybe TRBD2 (6 bases). V gave up 1 base and J gave up 9 bases, with 16 bases separating them. The length of the CDR3 is 15 residues. The germline gives CDR1 MGHRA, CDR2 YSYEKL. The CDR3 nucleotides read TGCGCCAGCAGCCAAGGACTAGTCTTGTTTGCTGAGCAGTTCTTC. Encoded protein: CASSQGLVLFAEQFF.

Note on this clonotype: The junction does not match germline at one end; this may be a read error. This rearrangement joins TRBV7-7 to TRBJ2-1, with D tentatively TRBD1 or TRBD2 (5 bases each). CDR3 size: 16 residues. Germline V gene sequence: CDR1 SSHAT, CDR2 FNYEAQ (reference sequence). In DNA, the CDR3 is TGTGCTAGCAGCTTAGGCAGCCCGGGGCCCTACAATGAGCAGTTCTTC. This gives the protein CASSLGSPGPYNEQFF.

The chain uses TRBV7-2 and TRBJ2-1; 11 positions agree with TRBD2. This CDR3 is 16 amino acids long. V shed 4 bases, J shed 7 bases, and the junction held 9 bases outside the gene matches. CDR1 SGHTA and CDR2 FQGNSA come from the germline V gene. CDR3: CASSWTLAGGPNEQFF. The DNA for the CDR3 is TGTGCCAGCAGCTGGACATTAGCGGGGGGGCCGAATGAGCAGTTCTTC.

This clonotype came up many times. CDR3 amino acids: CAISDQETQYF. DNA of the CDR3: TGTGCCATCAGTGACCAAGAGACCCAGTACTTC. The chain joins TRBV10-3 to TRBJ2-5, with D unresolved. V shed 3 bases and J shed 1 base, with 0 bases lying between them. The CDR3 loop spans 11 amino acids. Germline V gene sequence: CDR1 ENHRY, CDR2 SYGVKD.

This clonotype occurred many times. V is TRBV7-2 and J is TRBJ2-7; 7 bases match TRBD1. The CDR3 consists of 14 residues. After removal of 7 bases from V and 2 bases from J, the junction contained 8 bases not matched to a gene. Germline CDR1 SGHTA, CDR2 FQGNSA. The CDR3 here is CASTLGGQTYEQYF. The CDR3 coding sequence is TGTGCCAGCACCCTAGGGGGACAGACCTACGAGCAGTACTTC.